The clone carrying this TCR beta chain has at least ten counts. Antigen unknown. This sample stems from a study of early T cells in non-severe SARS-CoV-2 infection. Turning to the study itself: Sequencing used unsorted whole-blood bulk RNA, so chains lack pairing.

The TCR library protocol was used to attach unique molecular identifiers. These identifiers were attached to individual cDNA molecules. One entry per CDR3 protein, called by TCRdb with MiXCR from the 5' RACE reads. The sample includes around 25,000 distinct CDR3 sequences, 5.5% seen only once; the top ten take less than 3%. Study-level points and caveats: Database matching using VDJdb favored anti-spike CD8 responses, with private and CD4 specificities left missing.

The germline V and J ends were trimmed by 5 bases and 5 bases, with 16 bases remaining between them. Germline CDR1 is SGHNT and CDR2 is YENEEA. CDR3 size: 15 residues. This sequence originates from an adult who was a healthcare worker with PCR-confirmed SARS-CoV-2 infection or an uninfected control (not recorded which). This chain connects TRBV11-3 to TRBJ2-1, with D perhaps being TRBD1 or TRBD2 (5 bases each). The material sequenced was whole blood. CDR3 bases: TGTGCCAGCAGCGTGGGTACCGGGGCGAACAATGAGCAGTTCTTC. It codes for CASSVGTGANNEQFF.